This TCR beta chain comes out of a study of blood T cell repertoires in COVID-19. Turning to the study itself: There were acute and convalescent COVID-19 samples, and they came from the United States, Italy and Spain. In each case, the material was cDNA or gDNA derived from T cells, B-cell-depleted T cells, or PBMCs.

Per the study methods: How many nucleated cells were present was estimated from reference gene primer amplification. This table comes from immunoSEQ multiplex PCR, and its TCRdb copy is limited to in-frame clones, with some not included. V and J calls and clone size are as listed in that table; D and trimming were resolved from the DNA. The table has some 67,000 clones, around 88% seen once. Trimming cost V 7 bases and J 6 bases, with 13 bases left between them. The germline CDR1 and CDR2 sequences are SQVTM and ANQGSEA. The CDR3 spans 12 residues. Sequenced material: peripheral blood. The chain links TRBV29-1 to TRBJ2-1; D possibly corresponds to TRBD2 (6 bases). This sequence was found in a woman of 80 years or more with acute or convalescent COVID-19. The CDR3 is CSASSGGNEQFF. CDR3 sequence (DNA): TGCAGCGCCTCATCCGGGGGCAATGAGCAGTTCTTC.